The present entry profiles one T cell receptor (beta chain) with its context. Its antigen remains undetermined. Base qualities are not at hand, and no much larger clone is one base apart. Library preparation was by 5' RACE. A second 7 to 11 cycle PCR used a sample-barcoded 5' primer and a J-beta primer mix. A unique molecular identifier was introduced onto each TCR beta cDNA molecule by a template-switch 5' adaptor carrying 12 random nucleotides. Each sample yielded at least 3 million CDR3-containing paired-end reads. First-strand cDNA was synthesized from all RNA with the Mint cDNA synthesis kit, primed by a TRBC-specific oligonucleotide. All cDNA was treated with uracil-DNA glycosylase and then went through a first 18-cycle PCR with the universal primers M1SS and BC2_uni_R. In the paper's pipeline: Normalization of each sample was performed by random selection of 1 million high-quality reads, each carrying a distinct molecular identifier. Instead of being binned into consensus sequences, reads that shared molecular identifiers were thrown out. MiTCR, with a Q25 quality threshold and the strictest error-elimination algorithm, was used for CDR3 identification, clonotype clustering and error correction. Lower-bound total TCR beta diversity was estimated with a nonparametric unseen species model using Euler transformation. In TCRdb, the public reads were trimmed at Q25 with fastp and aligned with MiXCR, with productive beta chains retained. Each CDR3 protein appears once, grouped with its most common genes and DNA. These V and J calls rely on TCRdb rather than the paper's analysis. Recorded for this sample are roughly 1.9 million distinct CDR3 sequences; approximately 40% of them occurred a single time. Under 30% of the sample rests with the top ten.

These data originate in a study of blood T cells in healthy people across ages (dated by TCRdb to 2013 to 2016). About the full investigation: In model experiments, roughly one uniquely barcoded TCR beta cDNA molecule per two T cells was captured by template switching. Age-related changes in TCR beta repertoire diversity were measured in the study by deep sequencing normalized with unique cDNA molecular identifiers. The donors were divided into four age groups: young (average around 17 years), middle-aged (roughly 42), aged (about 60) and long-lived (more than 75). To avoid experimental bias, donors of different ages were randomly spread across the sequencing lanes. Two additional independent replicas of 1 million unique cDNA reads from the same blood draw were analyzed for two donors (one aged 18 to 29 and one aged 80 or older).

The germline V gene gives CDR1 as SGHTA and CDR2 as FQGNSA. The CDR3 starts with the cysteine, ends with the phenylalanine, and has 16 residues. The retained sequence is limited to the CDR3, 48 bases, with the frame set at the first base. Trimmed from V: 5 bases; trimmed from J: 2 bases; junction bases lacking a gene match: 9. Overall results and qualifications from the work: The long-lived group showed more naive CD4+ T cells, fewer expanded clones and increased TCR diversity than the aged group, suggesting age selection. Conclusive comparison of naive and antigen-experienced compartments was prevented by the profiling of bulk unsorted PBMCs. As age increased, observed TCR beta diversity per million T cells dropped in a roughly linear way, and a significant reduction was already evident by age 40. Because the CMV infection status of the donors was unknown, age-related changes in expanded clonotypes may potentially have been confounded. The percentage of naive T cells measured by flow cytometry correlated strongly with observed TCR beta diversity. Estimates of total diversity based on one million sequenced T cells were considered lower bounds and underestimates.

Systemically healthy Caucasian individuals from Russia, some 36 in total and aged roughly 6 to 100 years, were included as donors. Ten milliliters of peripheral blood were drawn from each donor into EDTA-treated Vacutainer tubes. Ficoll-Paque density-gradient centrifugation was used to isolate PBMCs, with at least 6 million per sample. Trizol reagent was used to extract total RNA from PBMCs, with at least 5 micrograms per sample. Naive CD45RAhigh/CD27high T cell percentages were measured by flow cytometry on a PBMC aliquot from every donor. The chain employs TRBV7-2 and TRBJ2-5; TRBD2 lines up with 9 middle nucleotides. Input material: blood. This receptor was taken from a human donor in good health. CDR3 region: CASSLTPSGIQETQYF. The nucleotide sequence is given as TGTGCCAGCAGCCTCACCCCTAGCGGGATTCAAGAGACCCAGTACTTC.